This T cell receptor beta chain appears in the sequencing data of a study of T cell clonality in common variable immunodeficiency. Study outcomes and limitations: TCRbeta clonality was increased in CVID versus healthy controls. Common variable immunodeficiency TCR beta sequences reportedly had fewer deletions and N-nucleotide insertions. Shared TCRbeta clones were fewer between CVID subjects than controls.

This clone was found a few times. Its antigen is undetermined. The missing CDR3 end, 3 residues past where the read stops, is filled in from the germline J gene. Caucasian heritage predominated among both patients and controls. CVID subjects were neither ill nor on immunomodulatory or immunosuppressive medication at sampling. Method: immunoSEQ multiplex PCR; TCRdb's copy keeps in-frame clones and lacks some. Listed for the sample are about 42,000 clones, none seen a single time. Germline V gives CDR1 DFQATT, CDR2 SNEGSKA (reference sequence). The CDR3 has 15 amino acids. With 6 bases clipped from V and 8 bases from J, the junction kept 12 bases outside the gene matches.

The chain carries TRBV20-1 and TRBJ2-1, with TRBD2 matching 11 bases. The sequenced sample consisted of peripheral blood mononuclear cells. The sequence was obtained from a human donor with common variable immunodeficiency. The sequenced part of the CDR3 DNA is TGCAGTGCCCCAAGGATAGCGGGAGGGCCGTATGAG. This sequence encodes CSAPRIAGGPYE. The CDR3 in its entirety is CSAPRIAGGPYEQFF.